The 20 T cell receptor beta chains given below trace back to one sample, sequenced in a study of T cells in Graves' hyperthyroidism and ophthalmopathy. TCR beta CDR3 regions were amplified from RNA transcripts. The primer set for the first-round RT-PCR of the TCR CDR3 was HTBI. Each CDR3 protein gets one entry after TCRdb re-called the multiplex PCR reads with MiXCR. The repertoire holds roughly 160,000 distinct CDR3 sequences, with about 9.4% as singletons. Sequenced sample: blood. The source is a woman between 18 and 30 years old with Graves' hyperthyroidism that later progressed to Graves' ophthalmopathy.

This clonotype was seen only a few times. V usage is TRBV27 and J usage is TRBJ2-5; TRBD1 or TRBD2 may be the D gene (6 bases each). This CDR3 comprises 15 residues. CDR1 is MNHEY, CDR2 SMNVEV, per germline (reference sequence). Trimming shortened V by 8 bases and J by 5 bases, and 21 bases separated the two germline ends. In nucleotides, the CDR3 is TGTGCCAGCTGGGGCCGGGCCGAGGGGGGTGAGACCCAGTACTTC. It is translated as CASWGRAEGGETQYF.

This clonotype was seen ten or more times. The chain joins TRBV29-1 to TRBJ2-1, with 7 bases matching TRBD2. In germline, CDR1 is SQVTM, CDR2 ANQGSEA. CDR3 length equals 12 residues. Germline trimming cut 3 bases from V and 10 bases from J; bases unmatched to any gene: 6. CDR3 nucleotide sequence: TGCAGCGTTGAGACTTGGGAGGGAGAGCAGTTCTTC. This sequence encodes CSVETWEGEQFF.

This clonotype was recorded at least ten times. The chain employs TRBV11-2 and TRBJ1-3, with 7 bases aligning to TRBD1. Germline CDR1 is SGHAT and CDR2 is FQNNGV. J lost 7 bases, V lost 5 bases, and 2 bases had no gene match. The CDR3 loop spans 12 amino acids. The CDR3 protein is CASSMTGNTIYF. In nucleotides, the CDR3 is TGTGCCAGCAGCATGACAGGGAACACCATATATTTT.

The rearrangement links TRBV4-1 to TRBJ2-7, with D possibly being TRBD2 (6 bases). CDR3 length: 16 amino acids. CDR1 and CDR2 from the germline V gene are MGHRA and YSYEKL. V lost 1 base, J lost 3 bases, and 16 bases lay in between. Here the CDR3 reads CASSQGGGQGDYEQYF. The CDR3 nucleotides are TGCGCCAGCAGCCAAGGAGGAGGGCAGGGAGACTACGAGCAGTACTTC.

In this sample, this clonotype turned up many times. The chain couples TRBV7-8 to TRBJ2-5, with TRBD2 identical over 7 bases. Germline trimming cut 5 bases from V and 5 bases from J; bases unmatched to any gene: 11. CDR1 and CDR2 from the germline V gene are SGHVS and FQNEAQ. The CDR3 is 15 residues long. The DNA for the CDR3 is TGTGCCAGCAGCCCAGTTGGGGGGGTGAGCGAGACCCAGTACTTC. Amino acid sequence: CASSPVGGVSETQYF.

This clonotype was seen many times. The chain links TRBV5-6 to TRBJ1-1, with D unclear. Trimming removed 5 bases from V and 0 bases from J, with 8 bases in between. The CDR3 has 13 residues. The germline CDR1 and CDR2 sequences are SGHDT and YYEEEE. The CDR3: CASSSDLNTEAFF. In nucleotides, the CDR3 is TGTGCCAGCAGTTCAGACCTGAACACTGAAGCTTTCTTT.

In this sample, this clonotype turned up many times. V and J are TRBV6-1 and TRBJ2-3; TRBD1 matches 8 bases. Germline CDR1 reads MNHNS; CDR2 reads SASEGT. Unmatched junction bases numbered 13, after V lost 6 bases and J lost 5 bases. The CDR3 is 16 residues long. The CDR3 bases are TGTGCCAGCAGCCAAACAGGGGGATGGTCTGGAGATACGCAGTATTTT. Its translation: CASSQTGGWSGDTQYF.

This clonotype occurred many times. The genes are TRBV15 and TRBJ2-1; D gene ambiguous. Germline V gene sequence: CDR1 LNHNV, CDR2 YYDKDF (reference sequence). V shed 3 bases and J shed 5 bases, with 11 bases lying between them. CDR3 size: 14 residues. CDR3 DNA sequence: TGTGCCACCAGCAGCCTGCAGTCAAACAATGAGCAGTTCTTC. Its translation: CATSSLQSNNEQFF.

This clonotype was detected ten times or more. V usage is TRBV7-6 and J usage is TRBJ2-3; no clear D gene. Between the trimmed V and J ends, which lost 4 bases and 7 bases, there was a span of 9 bases. Germline-derived CDR1 and CDR2 are SGHVS and FNYEAQ. This CDR3 has 12 residues. The CDR3 region is CASSSYSNTQYF. CDR3 DNA: TGTGCCAGCAGCTCCTACTCAAATACGCAGTATTTT.

There are many counts of this clonotype. The chain uses TRBV7-3 and TRBJ2-2, with 12 positions matching TRBD2. Germline assignment: CDR1 SGHTA and CDR2 FQGTGA. With 5 bases clipped from V and 7 bases from J, the junction kept 5 bases outside the gene matches. The CDR3 spans 15 residues. CDR3 DNA: TGTGCCAGCAGCCCTGGACTAGCGGGGCTCGGGGAGCTGTTTTTT. Translated: CASSPGLAGLGELFF.

The chain employs TRBV6-5 and TRBJ2-7; 9 bases align to TRBD2. V shed 0 bases and J 7 bases; nucleotides not matched to a gene: 7. Looked up from germline, CDR1 is MNHEY and CDR2 is SVGAGI. There are 15 residues in the CDR3. CDR3 nucleotide sequence: TGTGCCAGCAGTTACTCGTCTCTGGCGGGAGGGGAGCAGTACTTC. It specifies CASSYSSLAGGEQYF.

This clonotype was observed many times. This chain links TRBV30 with TRBJ1-2; 9 bases agree with TRBD1. Germline CDR1 is GTSNPN and CDR2 is SVGIG (reference sequence). Trimming at V came to 1 base and at J to 3 bases, leaving 0 bases not matched to a gene. The CDR3 contains 13 residues. The CDR3 sequence is CAWSGDRDYGYTF. For the CDR3, the DNA is TGTGCCTGGAGTGGGGACAGGGACTATGGCTACACCTTC.

Ten or more counts support this clonotype. The J gene is TRBJ2-7, the V gene TRBV7-9; D gene uncertain. The germline gives CDR1 SEHNR, CDR2 FQNEAQ (reference sequence). The V and J ends lost 5 bases and 2 bases respectively, with 7 bases between them. The CDR3 extends over 12 amino acids. CDR3 protein: CASSPTPYEQYF. The CDR3 DNA reads as TGTGCCAGCAGCCCAACCCCCTACGAGCAGTACTTC.

This clonotype was found a few times. V gene TRBV7-8 combines with J gene TRBJ1-2; D ambiguous. Germline V gene data show CDR1 as SGHVS and CDR2 as FQNEAQ. The CDR3 consists of 14 residues. V was trimmed by 5 bases and J by 4 bases, leaving 14 bases between them. The CDR3 DNA reads as TGTGCCAGCAGCGAAGACGGGTCGGGCTATGGCTACACCTTC. Translation: CASSEDGSGYGYTF.

The chain employs TRBV7-9 and TRBJ1-5; D perhaps matches TRBD1 (6 bases). Trimming removed 7 bases from V and 0 bases from J, with 19 bases in between. Germline CDR1 reads SEHNR; CDR2 reads FQNEAQ (reference sequence). The length of the CDR3 is 17 residues. CDR3 sequence: CASTYIWGGYSNQPQHF. The CDR3, as DNA: TGTGCCAGCACCTATATATGGGGGGGCTATAGCAATCAGCCCCAGCATTTT.

Ten or more counts support this clonotype. The CDR3 region is CASSGPSSGRPETQYF. In DNA, the CDR3 is TGTGCCAGCAGTGGGCCCTCGTCAGGGAGGCCGGAGACCCAGTACTTC. This chain joins TRBV2 and TRBJ2-5, with D possibly being TRBD2 (6 bases). The V end lost 4 bases, the J end lost 5 bases, and 20 bases lay between the germline ends. Germline loops: CDR1 SNHLY, CDR2 FYNNEI. This CDR3 comprises 16 residues.

For this clonotype: Since a much larger clone is just one base distant, this may be a read error. The gene calls are TRBV20-1 and TRBJ1-6; possibly TRBD1 for D (5 bases). CDR3 length equals 14 residues. Germline CDR1 reads DFQATT; CDR2 reads SNEGSKA (reference sequence). Trimming took off 7 bases at V and 9 bases at J, with 19 bases between the two ends. The chain's CDR3 is CSGLPSGAASPLHF. The CDR3 nucleotides read TGCAGTGGCCTTCCCTCCGGGGCAGCTTCACCCCTCCACTTT.

This clonotype occurred many times. This sequence joins TRBV30 and TRBJ1-1; D unresolved. V gave up 0 bases and J gave up 4 bases, with 6 bases separating them. Germline V gene sequence: CDR1 GTSNPN, CDR2 SVGIG (reference sequence). CDR3 length: 12 amino acids. The CDR3 sequence is CAWSVLGTEAFF. The CDR3 DNA reads as TGTGCCTGGAGTGTACTCGGCACTGAAGCTTTCTTT.

The sample holds many counts of this clonotype. The J gene is TRBJ2-7, the V gene TRBV10-3; no clear D. The CDR3 is 11 amino acids. Trimming left V 5 bases short and J 3 bases short, with 5 bases between. Germline CDR1 reads ENHRY; CDR2 reads SYGVKD. This chain's CDR3 is CAISKDYEQYF. In DNA, the CDR3 is TGTGCCATCAGTAAAGACTACGAGCAGTACTTC.

This clonotype was recorded many times. This chain links TRBV7-3 with TRBJ2-5; 7 nucleotides match TRBD1. The germline CDR1 and CDR2 sequences are SGHTA and FQGTGA. This CDR3 region has 15 residues. With 0 bases clipped from V and 2 bases from J, the junction kept 3 bases outside the gene matches. The CDR3 DNA is TGTGCCAGCAGCTTAACGGACAGGAGTCAAGAGACCCAGTACTTC. Encoded protein: CASSLTDRSQETQYF.